This T cell receptor (beta chain) was identified in a study of early T cells in non-severe SARS-CoV-2 infection. Study at large: The input, bulk RNA from unsorted whole blood, was sequenced, and chains were unpaired. Study results and caveats: Reliance on VDJdb matching favored anti-spike CD8 responses; private and CD4 specificities were missed.

The CDR3 is 15 amino acids. Germline CDR1 DFQATT, CDR2 SNEGSKA (reference sequence). V was clipped by 6 bases and J by 0 bases; unmatched bases: 10. Unique molecular identifiers (one per individual cDNA molecule) were attached. TCRdb reprocessed the 5' RACE reads via MiXCR and lists one record per CDR3 protein. The sample shows fewer than 85,000 distinct CDR3 sequences, 11% of them seen only once. As regards this clonotype: Its antigen is as yet unknown.

This sequence was found in an adult who was a healthcare worker with PCR-confirmed SARS-CoV-2 infection or an uninfected control (not recorded which). Source: whole blood, taken at baseline. The J gene is TRBJ1-1, the V gene TRBV20-1, with TRBD1 identical over 7 bases. The CDR3 reads CSAPTPTGMNTEAFF. The CDR3 region has the DNA TGCAGTGCCCCCACCCCGACAGGGATGAACACTGAAGCTTTCTTT.